The clone carrying this TCR beta chain is deemed medium-sized by its frequency. Its antigen is not identified. These data originate in a study of CXCR3-negative and CXCR3-positive naive CD8 T cells. Study-level findings and limits: Naive cells with CXCR3 showed TRB CDR3s that were more hydrophobic than those in CXCR3-negative naive cells.

Researchers prepared the TRB cDNA libraries using 5' RACE with UMI labels. TCRdb reprocessed the 5' RACE reads and stores each CDR3 protein as one record, lacking DNA. Recorded here are 7,500 to 8,500 distinct CDR3 sequences; the top ten clones represent 1.5% to 2.5%. The CDR3 has 12 amino acids. The germline CDR1 and CDR2 sequences are SQVTM and ANQGSEA. Sequenced material: naive CXCR3+ CD8+ T cells from blood. Subset reported: CD45RO-CCR7+CD27+CD95- naive CD8+ T cells expressing CXCR3 (TNR3+). The clonotype originates from a human donor in good health. Some clones in this sample may be carry-over from other donors' samples. The gene calls are TRBV29-1 and TRBJ2-1; TCRdb returns TRBD2, unconfirmable since there is no DNA. CDR3 residues: CSVFGTSVEQFF.